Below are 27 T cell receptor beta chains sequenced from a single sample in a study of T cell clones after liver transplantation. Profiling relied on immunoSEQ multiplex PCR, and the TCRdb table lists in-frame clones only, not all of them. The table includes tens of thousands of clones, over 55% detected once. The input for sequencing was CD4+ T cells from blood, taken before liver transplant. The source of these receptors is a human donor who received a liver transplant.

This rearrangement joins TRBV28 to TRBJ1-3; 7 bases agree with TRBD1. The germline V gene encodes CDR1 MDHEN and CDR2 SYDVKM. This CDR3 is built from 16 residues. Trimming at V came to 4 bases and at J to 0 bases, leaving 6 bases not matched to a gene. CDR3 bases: TGTGCCAGCAGTTCCCGGGGACAGCCCTCTGGAAACACCATATATTTT. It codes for CASSSRGQPSGNTIYF.

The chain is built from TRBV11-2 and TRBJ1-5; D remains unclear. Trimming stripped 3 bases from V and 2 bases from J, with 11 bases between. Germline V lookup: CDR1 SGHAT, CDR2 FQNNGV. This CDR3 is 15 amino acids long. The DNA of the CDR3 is TGTGCCAGCAGCTTGGGAGGGCAGGGCAATCAGCCCCAGCATTTT. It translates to CASSLGGQGNQPQHF.

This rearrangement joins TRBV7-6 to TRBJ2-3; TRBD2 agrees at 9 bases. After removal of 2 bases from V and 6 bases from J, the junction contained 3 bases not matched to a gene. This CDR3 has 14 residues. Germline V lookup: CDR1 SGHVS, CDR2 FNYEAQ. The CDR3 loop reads CASSLSLAGDTQYF. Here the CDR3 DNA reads TGTGCCAGCAGCTTATCGCTAGCGGGGGATACGCAGTATTTT.

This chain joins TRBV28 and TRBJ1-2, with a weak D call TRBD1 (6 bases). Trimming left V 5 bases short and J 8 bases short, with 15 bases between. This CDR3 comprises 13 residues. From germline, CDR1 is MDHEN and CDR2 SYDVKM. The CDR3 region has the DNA TGTGCCAGCAGTACCGCGGGGGGGCGAGGCTACACCTTC. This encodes CASSTAGGRGYTF.

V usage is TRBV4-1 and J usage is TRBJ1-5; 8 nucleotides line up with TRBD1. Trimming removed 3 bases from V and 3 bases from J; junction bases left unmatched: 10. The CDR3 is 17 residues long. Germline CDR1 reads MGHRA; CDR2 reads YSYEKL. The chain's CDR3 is CASSHSGQGPNNQPQHF. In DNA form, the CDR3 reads TGCGCCAGCAGCCATTCCGGACAGGGTCCCAACAATCAGCCCCAGCATTTT.

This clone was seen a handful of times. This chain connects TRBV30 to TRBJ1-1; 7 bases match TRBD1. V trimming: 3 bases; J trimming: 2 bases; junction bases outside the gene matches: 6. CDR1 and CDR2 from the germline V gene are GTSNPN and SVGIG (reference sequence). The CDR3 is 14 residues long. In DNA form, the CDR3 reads TGTGCCTGGAGCACGGGACAGAGAAACACTGAAGCTTTCTTT. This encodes CAWSTGQRNTEAFF.

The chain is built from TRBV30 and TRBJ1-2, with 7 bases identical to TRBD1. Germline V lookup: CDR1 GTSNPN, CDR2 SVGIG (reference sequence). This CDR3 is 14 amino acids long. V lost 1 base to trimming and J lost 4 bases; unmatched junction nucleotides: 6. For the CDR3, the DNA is TGTGCCTGGAGTGCGACAGGGTCGGGCTATGGCTACACCTTC. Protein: CAWSATGSGYGYTF.

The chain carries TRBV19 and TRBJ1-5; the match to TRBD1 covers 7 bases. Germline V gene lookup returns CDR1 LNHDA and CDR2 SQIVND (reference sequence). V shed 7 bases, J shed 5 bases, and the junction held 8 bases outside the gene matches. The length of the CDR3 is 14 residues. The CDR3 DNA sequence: TGTGCCAGTATTTCAAGACAGGGAGATCAGCCCCAGCATTTT. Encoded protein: CASISRQGDQPQHF.

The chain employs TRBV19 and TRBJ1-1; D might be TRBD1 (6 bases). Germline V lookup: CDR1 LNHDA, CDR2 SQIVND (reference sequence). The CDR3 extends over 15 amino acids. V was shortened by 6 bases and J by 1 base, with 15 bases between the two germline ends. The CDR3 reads CASSNSPRGNTEAFF. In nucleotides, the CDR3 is TGTGCCAGTAGCAACAGCCCCAGGGGGAACACTGAAGCTTTCTTT.

The CDR3 loop reads CASSTGGARGYTF. The DNA of the CDR3 is TGTGCCAGCAGTACAGGGGGCGCACGGGGCTACACCTTC. This chain links TRBV27 with TRBJ1-2; 9 bases are a match to TRBD1. Germline V gene lookup returns CDR1 MNHEY and CDR2 SMNVEV (reference sequence). Germline trimming cut 5 bases from V and 8 bases from J; bases unmatched to any gene: 6. The CDR3 extends over 13 amino acids.

The CDR3 nucleotides read TGTGCCAGCTCTTACGCGGGGTACCCGAATTCACCCCTCCACTTT. Amino acids: CASSYAGYPNSPLHF. The chain employs TRBV18 and TRBJ1-6; D call uncertain. Per germline, CDR1 KGHSH and CDR2 LQKENI. V gave up 6 bases and J gave up 7 bases, with 16 bases separating them. The CDR3 runs to 15 residues. The full variable domain, in which reference TRBV18 and TRBJ1-6 provide the parts outside the CDR3, is NAGVMQNPRHLVRRRGQEARLRCSPMKGHSHVYWYRQLPEEGLKFMVYLQKENIIDESGMPKERFSAEFPKEGPSILRIQQVVRGDSAAYFCASSYAGYPNSPLHFGNGTRLTVT.

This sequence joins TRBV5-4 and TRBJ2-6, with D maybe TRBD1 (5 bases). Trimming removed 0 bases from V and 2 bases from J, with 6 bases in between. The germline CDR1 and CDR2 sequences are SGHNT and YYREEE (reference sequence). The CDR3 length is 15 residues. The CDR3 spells CASSLEGPGANVLTF. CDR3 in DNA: TGTGCCAGCAGCTTGGAGGGGCCTGGGGCCAACGTCCTGACTTTC.

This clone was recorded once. This CDR3 is CSVADRGLTGELFF. The CDR3 DNA reads TGCAGCGTTGCGGACAGGGGTCTCACCGGGGAGCTGTTTTTT. J is TRBJ2-2 and V is TRBV29-1; 9 positions match TRBD1. Germline loops: CDR1 SQVTM, CDR2 ANQGSEA. The CDR3 extends over 14 amino acids. V trimming: 4 bases; J trimming: 4 bases; junction bases outside the gene matches: 4.

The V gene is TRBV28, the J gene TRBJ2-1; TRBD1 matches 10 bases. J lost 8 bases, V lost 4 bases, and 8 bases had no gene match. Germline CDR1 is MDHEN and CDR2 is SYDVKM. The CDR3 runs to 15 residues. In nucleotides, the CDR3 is TGTGCCAGCAGTTCCGGGACAGGGGATGTCCATGAGCAGTTCTTC. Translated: CASSSGTGDVHEQFF.

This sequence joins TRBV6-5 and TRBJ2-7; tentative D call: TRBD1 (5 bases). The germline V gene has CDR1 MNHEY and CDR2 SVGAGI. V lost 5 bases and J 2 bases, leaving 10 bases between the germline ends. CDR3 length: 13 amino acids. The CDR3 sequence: CASSPLGAYEQYF. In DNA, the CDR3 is TGTGCCAGCAGTCCTCTAGGGGCCTACGAGCAGTACTTC.

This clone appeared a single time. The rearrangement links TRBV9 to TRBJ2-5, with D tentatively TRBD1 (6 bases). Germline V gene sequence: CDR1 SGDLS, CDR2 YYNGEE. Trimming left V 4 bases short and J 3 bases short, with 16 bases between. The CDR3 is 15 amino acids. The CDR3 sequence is CASSPRVGAEETQYF. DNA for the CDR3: TGTGCCAGCAGCCCTCGGGTGGGGGCGGAAGAGACCCAGTACTTC.

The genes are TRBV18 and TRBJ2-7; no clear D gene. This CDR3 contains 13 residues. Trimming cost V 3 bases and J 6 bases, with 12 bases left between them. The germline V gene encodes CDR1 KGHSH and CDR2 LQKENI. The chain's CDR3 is CASSPTENGEQYF. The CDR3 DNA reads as TGTGCCAGCTCACCCACCGAAAACGGCGAGCAGTACTTC.

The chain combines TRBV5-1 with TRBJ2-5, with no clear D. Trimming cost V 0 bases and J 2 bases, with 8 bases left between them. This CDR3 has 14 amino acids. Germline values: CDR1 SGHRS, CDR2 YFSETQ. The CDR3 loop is CASSLDSRQETQYF. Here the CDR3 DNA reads TGCGCCAGCAGCTTGGACTCCCGACAAGAGACCCAGTACTTC.

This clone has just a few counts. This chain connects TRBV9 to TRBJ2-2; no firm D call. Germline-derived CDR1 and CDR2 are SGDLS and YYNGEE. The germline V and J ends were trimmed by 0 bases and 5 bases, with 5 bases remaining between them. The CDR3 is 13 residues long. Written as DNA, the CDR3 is TGTGCCAGCAGCGTAGACGAGACCGGGGAGCTGTTTTTT. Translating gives CASSVDETGELFF.

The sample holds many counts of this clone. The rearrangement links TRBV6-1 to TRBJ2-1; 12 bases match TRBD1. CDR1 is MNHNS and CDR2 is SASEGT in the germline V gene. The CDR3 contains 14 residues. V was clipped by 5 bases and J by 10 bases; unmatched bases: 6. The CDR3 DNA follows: TGTGCCAGCAGTCCGGGACAGGGGGCAGGGGAGCAGTTCTTC. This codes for CASSPGQGAGEQFF.

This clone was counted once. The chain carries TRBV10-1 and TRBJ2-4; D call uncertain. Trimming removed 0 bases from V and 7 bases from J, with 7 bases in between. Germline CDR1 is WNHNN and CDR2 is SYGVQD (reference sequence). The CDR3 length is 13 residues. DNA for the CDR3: TGCGCCAGCAGTGAGTCGGTGGAGAACATTCAGTACTTC. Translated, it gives CASSESVENIQYF.

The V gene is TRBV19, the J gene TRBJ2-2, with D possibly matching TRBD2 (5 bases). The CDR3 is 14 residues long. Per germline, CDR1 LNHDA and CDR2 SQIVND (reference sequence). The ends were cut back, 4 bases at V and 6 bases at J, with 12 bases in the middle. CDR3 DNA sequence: TGTGCCAGTAGTACACTAGTTACCGCCGGGGAGCTGTTTTTT. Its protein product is CASSTLVTAGELFF.

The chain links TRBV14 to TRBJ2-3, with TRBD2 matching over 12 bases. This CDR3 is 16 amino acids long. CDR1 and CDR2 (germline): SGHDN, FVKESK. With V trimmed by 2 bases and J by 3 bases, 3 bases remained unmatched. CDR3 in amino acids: CASSQLAGGRTDTQYF. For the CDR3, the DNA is TGTGCCAGCAGCCAACTAGCGGGGGGGAGGACAGATACGCAGTATTTT.

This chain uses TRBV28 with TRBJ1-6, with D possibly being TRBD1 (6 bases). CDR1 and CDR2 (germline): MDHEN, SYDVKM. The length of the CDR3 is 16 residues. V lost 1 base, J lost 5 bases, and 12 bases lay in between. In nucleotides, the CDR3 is TGTGCCAGCAGTTTATCCGGCAGGGGAGATAATTCACCCCTCCACTTT. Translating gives CASSLSGRGDNSPLHF.

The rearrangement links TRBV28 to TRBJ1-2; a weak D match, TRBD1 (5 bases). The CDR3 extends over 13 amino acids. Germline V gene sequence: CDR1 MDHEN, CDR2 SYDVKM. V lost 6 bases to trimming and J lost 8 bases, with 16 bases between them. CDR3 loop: CASSPGGISGYTF. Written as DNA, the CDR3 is TGTGCCAGCAGCCCCGGGGGTATCTCCGGCTACACCTTC.

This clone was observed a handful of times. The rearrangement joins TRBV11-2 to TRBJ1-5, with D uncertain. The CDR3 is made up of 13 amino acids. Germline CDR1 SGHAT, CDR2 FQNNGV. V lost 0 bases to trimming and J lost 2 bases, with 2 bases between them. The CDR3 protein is CASSLDGNQPQHF. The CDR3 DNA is TGTGCCAGCAGCTTAGACGGCAATCAGCCCCAGCATTTT.

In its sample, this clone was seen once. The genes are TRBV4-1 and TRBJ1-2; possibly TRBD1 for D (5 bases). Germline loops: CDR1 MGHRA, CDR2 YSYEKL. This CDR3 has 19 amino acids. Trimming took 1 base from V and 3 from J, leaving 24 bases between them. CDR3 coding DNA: TGCGCCAGCAGCCAAGTCGGTTTAGCAGGGAAAGGGGAGGACTATGGCTACACCTTC. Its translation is CASSQVGLAGKGEDYGYTF.